Below, 9 T cell receptor beta chains from the same sample are listed, as sequenced in a study of read filtering for tumor transcriptome and immune sequencing. From about 0.4 ug of RNA, a library with molecular barcoded alpha/delta and beta/gamma adaptors was made. MiXCR, applied by TCRdb to the reads, yields one record per CDR3 protein. The sample yields 35,000 to 40,000 distinct CDR3 sequences, approximately 13% seen once. Sequencing used a population of CD138-negative cells sorted from bone marrow. The receptors were sampled from a donor at least 40 years old with multiple myeloma.

This clonotype was detected only once. This chain uses TRBV19 with TRBJ2-1; tentative D call: TRBD2 (6 bases). The length of the CDR3 is 16 residues. Between the trimmed V and J ends, which lost 5 bases and 15 bases, there was a span of 29 bases. The germline gives CDR1 LNHDA, CDR2 SQIVND (reference sequence). In DNA form, the CDR3 reads TGTGCCAGTAGTCCCCCGGGAGTAGCGGACTACAAAGAGGCGTTCTTC. It codes for CASSPPGVADYKEAFF.

This clonotype was seen ten or more times. The rearrangement links TRBV23-1 to TRBJ1-1; D is undetermined. TRBV23-1 is marked as an open reading frame, function uncertain. The ends were cut back, 7 bases at V and 0 bases at J, with 21 bases in the middle. The CDR3 consists of 17 residues. In DNA form, the CDR3 reads TGCGCCAGCATACAGATGGGGATTCACGGCATGAACACTGAAGCTTTCTTT. Protein: CASIQMGIHGMNTEAFF.

This clonotype was seen repeatedly, ten times or more. This chain connects TRBV6-1 to TRBJ1-5; the D gene is possibly TRBD1 (5 bases). Trimming removed 2 bases at V and 0 bases at J, with 17 bases between. The CDR3 consists of 18 residues. Germline V gene lookup returns CDR1 MNHNS and CDR2 SASEGT. CDR3 loop: CASSERGARRDSNQPQHF. The CDR3 coding sequence is TGTGCCAGCAGTGAAAGAGGGGCGCGGAGAGATAGCAATCAGCCCCAGCATTTT.

This clonotype was seen a few times. This chain connects TRBV6-2 or TRBV6-3 to TRBJ2-1; TRBD2 agrees at 7 bases. V was clipped by 2 bases and J by 10 bases; unmatched bases: 8. This CDR3 is built from 14 residues. Per germline, CDR1 MNHEY and CDR2 SVGEGT. The CDR3 protein is CASSYVGGPGEQFF. CDR3 DNA: TGTGCCAGCAGTTACGTGGGAGGGCCAGGGGAGCAGTTCTTC.

In this sample, this clonotype turned up a few times. Possible read error: a much larger clone is one base away. The chain employs TRBV12-3 or TRBV12-4 and TRBJ2-7; perhaps TRBD2 as D (5 bases). This CDR3 region has 13 residues. The CDR3 DNA is TGTGCCGGCAGTTCCGGACGGGGCTACGAGCAGTACTTC. As protein: CAGSSGRGYEQYF.

This clonotype came up many times. The CDR3 sequence is CAWRSQMNTEAFF. The CDR3 region has the DNA TGTGCCTGGAGGAGCCAGATGAACACTGAAGCTTTCTTT. The chain is built from TRBV30 and TRBJ1-1; D remains ambiguous. The CDR3 is 13 residues long. Trimming left V 3 bases short and J 0 bases short, with 8 bases between. From germline, CDR1 is GTSNPN and CDR2 SVGIG (reference sequence).

This clonotype has a count of ten or more. This chain joins TRBV12-3 or TRBV12-4 and TRBJ2-7; TRBD1 matches 7 bases. J was trimmed by 1 base and V by 1 base; bases with no gene match: 1. The CDR3 has 14 residues. The CDR3, as DNA: TGTGCCAGCAGTTTAGTGACAGGGTCCTACGAGCAGTACTTC. This encodes CASSLVTGSYEQYF.

This clonotype was seen a few times. V usage is TRBV7-9 and J usage is TRBJ1-5; no clear D. Per germline, CDR1 SEHNR and CDR2 FQNEAQ (reference sequence). V was trimmed by 1 base and J by 6 bases, leaving 13 bases between them. This CDR3 is built from 15 residues. CDR3 nucleotide sequence: TGTGCCAGCAGCTTAGACGGGGTGTTAGGTCAGCCCCAGCATTTT. This gives the protein CASSLDGVLGQPQHF.

Remarks on this clonotype: Relative to the germline gene, one junction end is altered; a read error may explain this. This rearrangement joins TRBV6-2 or TRBV6-3 to TRBJ2-1; D not certain. Germline values: CDR1 MNHEY, CDR2 SVGEGT. This CDR3 contains 11 residues. The CDR3 nucleotides are TGTGCCGGCAGTTACTTTGGGTTTAGGTTTTTC. Its protein product is CAGSYFGFRFF.